This TCR beta chain was found in a study of blood T cell repertoires in COVID-19. Overall study: The United States, Italy and Spain were the sources of the acute and convalescent COVID-19 samples. T cells, B-cell-depleted T cells, or PBMCs supplied cDNA or gDNA.

The CDR3 contains 16 residues. With 4 bases clipped from V and 3 bases from J, the junction kept 10 bases outside the gene matches. The germline V gene encodes CDR1 SGHRS and CDR2 YFSETQ. Authors' processing steps: How many nucleated cells were present was estimated from reference gene primer amplification. TCRdb's table, derived via immunoSEQ multiplex PCR, lists solely in-frame clones and lacks some. V, J and clone size are those of that table, while D and trimming were read from the DNA. The data show approximately 89,000 clones, roughly nine tenths seen once. The rearrangement links TRBV5-1 to TRBJ2-5; 9 bases agree with TRBD1. The clonotype originates from a man aged 65-85 years with acute or convalescent COVID-19. Sample: peripheral blood. CDR3 sequence reads: CASSSRYRGPEETQYF. The CDR3 region has the DNA TGCGCCAGCAGCAGTCGTTACAGGGGGCCTGAAGAGACCCAGTACTTC.